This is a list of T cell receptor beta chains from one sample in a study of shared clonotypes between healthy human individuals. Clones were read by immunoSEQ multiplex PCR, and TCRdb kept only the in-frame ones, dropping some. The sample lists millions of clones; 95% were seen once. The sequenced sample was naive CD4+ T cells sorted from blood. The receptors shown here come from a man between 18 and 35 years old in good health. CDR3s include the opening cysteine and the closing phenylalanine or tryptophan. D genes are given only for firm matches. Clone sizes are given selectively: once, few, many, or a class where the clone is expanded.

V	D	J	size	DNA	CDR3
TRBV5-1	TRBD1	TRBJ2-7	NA	TGCGCCAGCAGCTTGGCACCGGGGACAGTAAGCTCCTACGAGCAGTACTTC	CASSLAPGTVSSYEQYF
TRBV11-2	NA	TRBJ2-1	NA	TGTGCCAGCACGACTTGGGGTGAGCAGTTCTTC	CASTTWGEQFF
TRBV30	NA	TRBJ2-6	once	TGTGCCTGGAGTACGGGGGCGAGTGGGGCCAACGTCCTGACTTTC	CAWSTGASGANVLTF
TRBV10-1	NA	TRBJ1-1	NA	TGCGCCAGCAGTGAGAGGGGGGCAAGCACTGAAGCTTTCTTT	CASSERGASTEAFF
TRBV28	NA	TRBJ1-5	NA	TGTGCCAGCAGTTTAGCGGGGGACCGCAATCAGCCCCAGCATTTT	CASSLAGDRNQPQHF
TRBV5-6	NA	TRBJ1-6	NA	TGTGCCAGCAGCTTTATAAACGGTGATAATTCACCCCTCCACTTT	CASSFINGDNSPLHF
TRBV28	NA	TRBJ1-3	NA	TGTGCCAGCAGTTTGCTCAGACTGGGCGGAAACACCATATATTTT	CASSLLRLGGNTIYF
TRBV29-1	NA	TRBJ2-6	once	TGCAGCGTGAACTCTGGGGCCAACGTCCTGACTTTC	CSVNSGANVLTF
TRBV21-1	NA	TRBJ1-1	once	TGTGCCAGCAGCAAAGCGCGGCCTGCCGAGGGGGTAAACACTGAAGCTTTCTTT	CASSKARPAEGVNTEAFF
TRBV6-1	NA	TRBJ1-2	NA	TGTGCCAGCAGTGAAGAGCTGGGGTATGGCTACACCTTC	CASSEELGYGYTF
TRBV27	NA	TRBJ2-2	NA	TGTGCCAGCAGTTTCTTGAACACCGGGGAGCTGTTTTTT	CASSFLNTGELFF
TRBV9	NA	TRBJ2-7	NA	TGTGCCAGCAGCGTAGGTAGCGTAAGCTCCTACGAGCAGTACTTC	CASSVGSVSSYEQYF
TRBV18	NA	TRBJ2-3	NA	TGTGCCAGCTCACCTTCTATCAACCTCGGCACAGATACGCAGTATTTT	CASSPSINLGTDTQYF
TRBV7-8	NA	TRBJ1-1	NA	TGTGCCAGCAGCCCTCGGGCGGGAATCGGGAACACTGAAGCTTTCTTT	CASSPRAGIGNTEAFF
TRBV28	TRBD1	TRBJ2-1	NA	TGTGCCAGCAGTTCTCCGGGACAGGGTGACTATGAGCAGTTCTTC	CASSSPGQGDYEQFF
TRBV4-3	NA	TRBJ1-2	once	TGCGCCAGCAGCCAAGCCCTTTGGGACGGCGTTAACTATGGCTACACCTTC	CASSQALWDGVNYGYTF
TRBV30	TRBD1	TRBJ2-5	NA	TGTGCCTGGAGTGCGACCGGGACAGGGGGCGCCCGGGCGAGGGAGACCCAGTACTTC	CAWSATGTGGARARETQYF
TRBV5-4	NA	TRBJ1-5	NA	TGTGCCAGCAGCTACCAGGGGAGGGGAAGCAATCAGCCCCAGCATTTT	CASSYQGRGSNQPQHF
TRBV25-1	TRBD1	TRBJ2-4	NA	TGTGCCAGCAGTGAGGGCCCAGGGGGCTCCAAAAACATTCAGTACTTC	CASSEGPGGSKNIQYF
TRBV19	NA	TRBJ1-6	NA	TGTGCCAGTAGTATTGACGGGACCTATAATTCACCCCTCCACTTT	CASSIDGTYNSPLHF
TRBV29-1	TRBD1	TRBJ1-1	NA	TGCAGCGTTGAAGGGACAGGGGGCCTAGGCACTGAAGCTTTCTTT	CSVEGTGGLGTEAFF
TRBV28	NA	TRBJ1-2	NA	TGTATAGGGCTGGGGGATCCTCACCTCCGATGCTATGGCTACACCTTC	CIGLGDPHLRCYGYTF
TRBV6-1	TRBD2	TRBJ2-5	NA	TGTGCCAGCAGTGCCACTAGCGACGCGACCCAGTACTTC	CASSATSDATQYF
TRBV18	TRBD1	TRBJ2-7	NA	TGTGCCAGCACCGGACAGGGGGCAAGCTCCTACGAGCAGTACTTC	CASTGQGASSYEQYF
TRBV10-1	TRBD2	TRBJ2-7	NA	TGCGCCAGCAGTGAAAGACTAGCGGGAGATGACGAGCAGTACTTC	CASSERLAGDDEQYF
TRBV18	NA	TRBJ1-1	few	TGTGCCAGCTCACCGACGGAGAACACTGAAGCTTTCTTT	CASSPTENTEAFF
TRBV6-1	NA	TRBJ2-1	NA	TGTGCCAGCAGATACAATGAGCAGTTCTTC	CASRYNEQFF
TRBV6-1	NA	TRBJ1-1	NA	TGTGCCAGCAGTGAAGGTTTCAGGGAGTACGGAGCTTTCTTT	CASSEGFREYGAFF
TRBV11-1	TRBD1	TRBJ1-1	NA	TGTGCCAGCAGCCTAGGGGGCGCGTACACTGAAGCTTTCTTT	CASSLGGAYTEAFF
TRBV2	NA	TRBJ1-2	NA	TGTGCCAGCAGTGTGGGAGGCCCGCTCGGCTACACCTTC	CASSVGGPLGYTF
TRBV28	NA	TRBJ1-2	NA	TGTGCCAGCAGTTTAGGGGGGGCCCACTATGGCTACACCTTC	CASSLGGAHYGYTF
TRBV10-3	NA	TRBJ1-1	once	TGTGCCATCAGTGAGAAGGGTGGCACTGAAGCTTTCTTT	CAISEKGGTEAFF
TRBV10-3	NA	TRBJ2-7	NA	TGTGCCATCAGTGATGTTTCCGAGCAGTACTTC	CAISDVSEQYF
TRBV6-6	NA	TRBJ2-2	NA	TGTGCCAGCAGTCGAGGAGGAGGGAACACCGGGGAGCTGTTTTTT	CASSRGGGNTGELFF
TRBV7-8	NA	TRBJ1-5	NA	TGTGCCAGCAGCTTAGGCCCCTCCCGGGGGCTGGATCAGCCCCAGCATTTT	CASSLGPSRGLDQPQHF
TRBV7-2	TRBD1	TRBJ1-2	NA	TGTGCCAGCAGCTCGACAGGGGAAGGCTACACCTTC	CASSSTGEGYTF
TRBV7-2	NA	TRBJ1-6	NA	TGTGCCAGCAGCTTATCAGGACCCTATAATTCACCCCTCCACTTT	CASSLSGPYNSPLHF
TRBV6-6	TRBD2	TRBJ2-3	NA	TGTGCCAGCAGCTACTCTAGCGGGGCTAGCACAGATACGCAGTATTTT	CASSYSSGASTDTQYF
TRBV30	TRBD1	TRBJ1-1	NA	TGTGCCTGGAGTTCCCGCCGGACAGGAGAATATAGCACTGAAGCTTTCTTT	CAWSSRRTGEYSTEAFF
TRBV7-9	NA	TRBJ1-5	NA	TGTGCCAGCAGCAGAGACAATCAGCCCCAGCATTTT	CASSRDNQPQHF